This TCR beta chain emerged from a study of OX40 agonist ivuxolimab in advanced cancers. CDR3 length equals 18 residues. Germline CDR1 and CDR2: LNHNV and YYDKDF (reference sequence). V lost 0 bases and J lost 3; bases outside the gene matches: 10. Anyone with autoimmune disease history or systemic immunosuppression was excluded. Blood was sampled at baseline, cycle 4 day 1, and cycle 7 day 1. The assay was immunoSEQ multiplex PCR, and TCRdb's table has in-frame clones only and misses some. Of 90,000 or so clones in the sample, around 90% were seen once. Concerning this clone itself: Its target is not known.

Findings of the study overall: At 0.1 to 3.0 mg/kg, clonal expansion of CD4+ and CD8+ blood T cells had occurred by week 6. Averaged across samples, CD8+ T cells carried more expanded clones than CD4+ did.

The chain joins TRBV15 to TRBJ2-5, with TRBD2 matching 10 bases. The sample was CD4+ or CD8+ T cells sorted from blood, taken in a trial of the OX40 agonist ivuxolimab. The sequence derives from an adult with an advanced solid tumor such as melanoma, head and neck, liver or kidney cancer. CDR3 region: CATSRDWPKREGKETQYF. For the CDR3, the DNA is TGTGCCACCAGCAGAGATTGGCCCAAGCGGGAGGGGAAAGAGACCCAGTACTTC.